This paragraph covers one T cell receptor beta chain sequence. Germline V gene data show CDR1 as LNHNV and CDR2 as YYDKDF (reference sequence). The CDR3 has 15 residues. Deletions cut 0 bases from V and 0 bases from J, with 6 bases between. These data belong to a study of blood T cell repertoires in COVID-19. Profiled with immunoSEQ multiplex PCR; TCRdb holds only in-frame clones, not every one. The sample contains about 50,000 clones, approximately 88% of which appear only once. The chain uses TRBV15 and TRBJ1-3; no clear D. The sequenced sample consisted of peripheral blood. This TCR came from a human donor in a cohort sampled during active COVID-19. The CDR3 DNA follows: TGTGCCACCAGCAGAGACGGTGTCTCTGGAAACACCATATATTTT. Protein: CATSRDGVSGNTIYF.